These 5 T cell receptor beta chains came from one sample sequenced in a study of T cells after yellow fever vaccination. TCRdb reanalysed the 5' RACE reads using MiXCR and keeps one entry per CDR3 protein. The table shows approximately 550,000 distinct CDR3 sequences, with under 25% occurring only once. The sequenced sample was PBMCs, obtained 15 days after the yellow fever booster vaccination. The receptors shown here come from a man aged 30 to 45 who received the YFV17D yellow fever vaccine.

The chain uses TRBV7-2 and TRBJ2-3; perhaps TRBD2 as D (6 bases). The CDR3 extends over 15 amino acids. Germline CDR1 reads SGHTA; CDR2 reads FQGNSA. Trimming cost V 3 bases and J 7 bases, with 17 bases left between them. The CDR3, as DNA: TGTGCCAGCAGCTTTCCGGGAGAGGGGCACAATACGCAGTATTTT. Translated: CASSFPGEGHNTQYF.

The chain links TRBV7-9 to TRBJ2-5; D not certain. Looked up from germline, CDR1 is SEHNR and CDR2 is FQNEAQ (reference sequence). V lost 6 bases to trimming and J lost 4 bases, with 6 bases between them. There are 11 residues in the CDR3. The CDR3 DNA sequence: TGTGCCAGCAGGATATCAGAGACCCAGTACTTC. Amino acids: CASRISETQYF.

This clonotype was detected only a few times. V and J are TRBV10-3 and TRBJ2-1; 8 nucleotides line up with TRBD2. Per the germline V gene, CDR1 is ENHRY and CDR2 is SYGVKD. The V segment lost 10 bases and the J segment 7 bases; nucleotides outside the gene matches: 21. The CDR3 is made up of 17 amino acids. The CDR3, as DNA: TGTGCCACCCAAAAACCGCCGGGACTAGGGGTTCCAAATGAGCAGTTCTTC. It yields the protein CATQKPPGLGVPNEQFF.

This clonotype was recorded a few times. V and J are TRBV2 and TRBJ2-5; 8 positions agree with TRBD2. Germline CDR1 reads SNHLY; CDR2 reads FYNNEI. The CDR3 length is 15 residues. V was clipped by 6 bases and J by 3 bases; unmatched bases: 9. The CDR3 is CASSVTGLDKETQYF. CDR3 coding DNA: TGTGCCAGCAGCGTAACGGGACTAGACAAAGAGACCCAGTACTTC.

This clonotype was counted at least ten times. The CDR3 spells CASSVGGSGTDTQYF. In DNA, the CDR3 is TGTGCCAGCAGCGTAGGGGGGTCGGGCACAGATACGCAGTATTTT. V and J are TRBV9 and TRBJ2-3; the D gene could be TRBD1 or TRBD2 (5 bases each). The CDR3 covers 15 residues. V dropped 0 bases and J dropped 1 base, with 9 bases sitting between them. Germline V lookup: CDR1 SGDLS, CDR2 YYNGEE.